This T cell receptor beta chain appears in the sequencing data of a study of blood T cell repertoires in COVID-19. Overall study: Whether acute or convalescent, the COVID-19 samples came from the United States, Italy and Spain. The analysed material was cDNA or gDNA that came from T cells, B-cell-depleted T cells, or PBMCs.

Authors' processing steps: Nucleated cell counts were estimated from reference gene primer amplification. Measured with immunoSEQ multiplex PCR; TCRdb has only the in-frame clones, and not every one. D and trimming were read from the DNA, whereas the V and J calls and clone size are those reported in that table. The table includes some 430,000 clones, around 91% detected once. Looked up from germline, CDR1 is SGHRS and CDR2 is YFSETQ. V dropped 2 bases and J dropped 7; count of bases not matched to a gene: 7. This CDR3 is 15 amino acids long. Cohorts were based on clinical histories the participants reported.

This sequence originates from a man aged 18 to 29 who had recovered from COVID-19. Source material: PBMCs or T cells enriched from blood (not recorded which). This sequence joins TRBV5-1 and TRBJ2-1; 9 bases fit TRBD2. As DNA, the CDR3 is TGCGCCAGCAGCTTAACCGGGACTAGCATTAATGAGCAGTTCTTC. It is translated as CASSLTGTSINEQFF.